This entry is about one TCR beta chain. Its specificity is not known. The sample comes from a study of identical twins. Study-wide points: Beta out-of-frame sequences displayed a weaker excess of sharing between twins. Twins shared out-of-frame alpha sequences with excess low generation probability. Clonotypes of the beta chain that were abundant in cord blood carried fewer insertions (memory repertoires showed none).

A universal primer site came from template switching; cDNA carried unique molecular identifiers. A single record per CDR3 protein comes from TCRdb applying MiXCR to the 5' RACE reads. The sample lists approximately 670,000 distinct CDR3 sequences; approximately 6.1% were seen once. The source of this sequence is a man aged 18 to 35 in good health. The sequenced material came from naive T cells sorted from blood.

The CDR3 coding sequence is TGTGCCAGCAGCCCCTCGGGACAGGGGGCAGATACGCAGTATTTT. Amino acids: CASSPSGQGADTQYF. V gene TRBV7-9 combines with J gene TRBJ2-3; 11 nucleotides align to TRBD1. CDR3 length: 15 amino acids. Unmatched junction bases numbered 5, after V lost 5 bases and J lost 4 bases. Germline loops: CDR1 SEHNR, CDR2 FQNEAQ (reference sequence).